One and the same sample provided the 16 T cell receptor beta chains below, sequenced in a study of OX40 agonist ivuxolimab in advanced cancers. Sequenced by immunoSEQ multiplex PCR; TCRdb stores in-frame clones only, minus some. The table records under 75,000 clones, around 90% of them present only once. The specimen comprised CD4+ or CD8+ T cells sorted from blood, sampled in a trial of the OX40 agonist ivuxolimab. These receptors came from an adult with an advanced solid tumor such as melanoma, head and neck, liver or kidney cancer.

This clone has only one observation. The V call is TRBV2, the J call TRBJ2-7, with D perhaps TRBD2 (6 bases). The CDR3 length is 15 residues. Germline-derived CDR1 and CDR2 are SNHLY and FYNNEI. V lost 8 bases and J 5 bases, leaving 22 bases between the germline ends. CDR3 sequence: CASFNPSGDPHEQYF. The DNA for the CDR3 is TGTGCCAGCTTTAACCCGTCGGGGGATCCCCACGAGCAGTACTTC.

CDR3 DNA sequence: TGCGCCAGCAGCGTTAACGCAGATACGCAGTATTTT. This codes for CASSVNADTQYF. The chain has TRBV5-1 and TRBJ2-3, with unresolved D. The CDR3 sequence is 12 residues long. Germline assignment: CDR1 SGHRS and CDR2 YFSETQ. Trimming cost V 4 bases and J 4 bases, with 7 bases left between them.

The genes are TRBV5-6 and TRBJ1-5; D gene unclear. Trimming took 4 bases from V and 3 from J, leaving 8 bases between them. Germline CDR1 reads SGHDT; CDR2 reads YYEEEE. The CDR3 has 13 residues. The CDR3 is CASSPGFNQPQHF. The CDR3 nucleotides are TGTGCCAGCAGCCCGGGTTTCAATCAGCCCCAGCATTTT.

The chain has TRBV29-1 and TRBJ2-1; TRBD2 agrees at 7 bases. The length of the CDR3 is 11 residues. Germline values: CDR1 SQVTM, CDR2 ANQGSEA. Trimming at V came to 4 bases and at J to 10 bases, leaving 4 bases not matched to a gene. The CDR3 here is CSVGSSGEQFF. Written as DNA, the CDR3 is TGCAGCGTTGGCTCTAGCGGCGAGCAGTTCTTC.

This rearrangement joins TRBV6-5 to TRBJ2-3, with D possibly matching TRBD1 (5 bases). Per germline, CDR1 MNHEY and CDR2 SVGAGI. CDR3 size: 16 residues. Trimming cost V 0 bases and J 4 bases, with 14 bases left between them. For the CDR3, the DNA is TGTGCCAGCAGTTACTCGAACCCAGGGTCGGCAGATACGCAGTATTTT. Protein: CASSYSNPGSADTQYF.

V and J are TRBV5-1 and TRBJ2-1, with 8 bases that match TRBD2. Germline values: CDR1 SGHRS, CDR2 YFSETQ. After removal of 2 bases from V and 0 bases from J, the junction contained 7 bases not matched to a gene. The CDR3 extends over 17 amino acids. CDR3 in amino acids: CASSLVGGRSSYNEQFF. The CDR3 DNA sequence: TGCGCCAGCAGCTTAGTGGGCGGGAGGAGCTCCTACAATGAGCAGTTCTTC.

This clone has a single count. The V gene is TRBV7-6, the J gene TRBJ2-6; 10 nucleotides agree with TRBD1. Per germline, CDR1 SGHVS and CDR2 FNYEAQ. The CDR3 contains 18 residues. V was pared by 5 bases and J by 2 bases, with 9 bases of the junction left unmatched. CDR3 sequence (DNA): TGTGCCAGCAGCGAGGCCGGGACAGGGGTTACTGGGGCCAACGTCCTGACTTTC. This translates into CASSEAGTGVTGANVLTF.

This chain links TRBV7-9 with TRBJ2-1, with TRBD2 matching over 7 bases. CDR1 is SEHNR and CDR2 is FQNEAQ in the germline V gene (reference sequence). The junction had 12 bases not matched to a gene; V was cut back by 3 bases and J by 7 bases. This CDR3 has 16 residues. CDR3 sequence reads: CASSFEERDSKNEQFF. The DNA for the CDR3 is TGTGCCAGCAGCTTCGAAGAGCGGGATTCAAAGAATGAGCAGTTCTTC.

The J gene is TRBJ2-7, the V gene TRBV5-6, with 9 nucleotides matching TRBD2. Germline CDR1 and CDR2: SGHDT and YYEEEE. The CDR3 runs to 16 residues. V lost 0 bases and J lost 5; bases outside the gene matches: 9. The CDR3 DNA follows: TGTGCCAGCAGCTTGGGGCTAGCGGGGACGCCCAACGAGCAGTACTTC. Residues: CASSLGLAGTPNEQYF.

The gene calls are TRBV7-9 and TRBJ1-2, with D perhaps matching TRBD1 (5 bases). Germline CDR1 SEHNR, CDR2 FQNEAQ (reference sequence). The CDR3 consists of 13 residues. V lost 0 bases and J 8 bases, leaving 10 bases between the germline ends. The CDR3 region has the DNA TGTGCCAGCAGCTTAGCGTTGCGGGGCGGCTACACCTTC. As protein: CASSLALRGGYTF.

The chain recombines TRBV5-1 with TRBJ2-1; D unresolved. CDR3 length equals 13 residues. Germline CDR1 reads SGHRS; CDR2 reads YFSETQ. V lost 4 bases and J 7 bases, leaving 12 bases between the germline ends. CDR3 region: CASSPLWANEQFF. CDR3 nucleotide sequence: TGCGCCAGCAGCCCCCTTTGGGCGAATGAGCAGTTCTTC. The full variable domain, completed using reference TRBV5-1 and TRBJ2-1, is KAGVTQTPRYLIKTRGQQVTLSCSPISGHRSVSWYQQTPGQGLQFLFEYFSETQRNKGNFPGRFSGRQFSNSRSEMNVSTLELGDSALYLCASSPLWANEQFFGPGTRLTVL.

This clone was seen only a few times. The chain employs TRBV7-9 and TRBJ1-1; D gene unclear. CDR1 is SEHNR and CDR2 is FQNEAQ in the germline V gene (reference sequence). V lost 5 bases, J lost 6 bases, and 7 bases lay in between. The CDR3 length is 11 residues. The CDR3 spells CASSTGAEAFF. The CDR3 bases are TGTGCCAGCAGCACTGGCGCTGAAGCTTTCTTT.

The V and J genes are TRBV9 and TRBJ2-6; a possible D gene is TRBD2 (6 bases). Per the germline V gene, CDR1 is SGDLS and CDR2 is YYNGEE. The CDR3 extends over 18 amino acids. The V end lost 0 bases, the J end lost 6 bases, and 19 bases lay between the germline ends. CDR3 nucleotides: TGTGCCAGCAGCGTAGGGCGGGGTCAACCTGGTATGGCCAACGTCCTGACTTTC. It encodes CASSVGRGQPGMANVLTF.

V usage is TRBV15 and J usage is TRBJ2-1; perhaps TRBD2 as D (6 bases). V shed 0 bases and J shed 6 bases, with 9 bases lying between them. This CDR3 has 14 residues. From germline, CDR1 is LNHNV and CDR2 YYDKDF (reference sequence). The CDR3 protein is CATSREPGANEQFF. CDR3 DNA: TGTGCCACCAGCAGAGAGCCGGGAGCCAATGAGCAGTTCTTC.

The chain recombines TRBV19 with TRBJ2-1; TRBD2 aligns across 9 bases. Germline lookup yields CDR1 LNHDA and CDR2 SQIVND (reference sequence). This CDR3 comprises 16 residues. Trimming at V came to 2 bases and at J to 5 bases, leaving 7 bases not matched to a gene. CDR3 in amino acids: CASSILALAGNNEQFF. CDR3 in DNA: TGTGCCAGTAGTATATTAGCGCTAGCGGGGAACAATGAGCAGTTCTTC.

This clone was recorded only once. The CDR3 coding sequence is TGTGCCAGCAGCTCGGGACAGGCGATCAATCAGCCCCAGCATTTT. Its protein product is CASSSGQAINQPQHF. The chain couples TRBV7-2 to TRBJ1-5; TRBD1 matches 8 bases. V lost 4 bases and J lost 3; bases outside the gene matches: 5. This CDR3 comprises 15 residues. Germline CDR1 SGHTA, CDR2 FQGNSA. Using reference TRBV7-2 and TRBJ1-5 for the parts outside the CDR3, the full variable domain is GAGVSQSPSNKVTEKGKDVELRCDPISGHTALYWYRQSLGQGLEFLIYFQGNSAPDKSGLPSDRFSAERTGGSVSTLTIQRTQQEDSAVYLCASSSGQAINQPQHFGDGTRLSIL.